The present T cell receptor (beta chain) was sequenced within a study of a mutant IDH1 vaccine in newly diagnosed glioma. Study-wide results and limits: Immune responses arising from the vaccine appeared in just under 95% of patients.

CDR1 is MNHNS, CDR2 SASEGT, per germline. This CDR3 contains 16 residues. Trimming pared 8 bases from V and 1 base from J, leaving 21 bases between. Of note for this clone: Its antigen is undetermined.

Generated by immunoSEQ multiplex PCR, the TCRdb table keeps only in-frame clones and is missing some. Among roughly 30,000 clones listed, about four fifths were seen once. As to time point: week 23, last vaccination. The content of each vaccine dose was 300 ug of mutant IDH1 20-mer peptide, and topical imiquimod accompanied it. Sample: PBMCs, taken from a glioma patient whose treatment included an IDH1 peptide vaccine. The sequence was collected from a woman in her twenties or thirties with glioma. The rearrangement uses TRBV6-1 and TRBJ2-7; unclear D gene. CDR3 DNA sequence: TGTGCCAGCTGTGGGCCGAAGGGAATTTATTCCTACGAGCAGTACTTC. It specifies CASCGPKGIYSYEQYF.